The rows below give T cell receptor beta chains drawn from one sample of a study of cytomegalovirus exposure and HLA in healthy donors. Measured with immunoSEQ multiplex PCR; TCRdb has only the in-frame clones, and not every one. This sample has 100,000 to 150,000 clones; 80% to 90% occur once, and the top ten carry roughly 4%. Sequencing was done on a sample of PBMCs. All receptors derive from a woman aged 40 to 50 in good health and CMV-seropositive. The CDR3 runs from the conserved cysteine through the conserved F or W. D genes are given only for firm matches. The listing skips clone size in some rows; elsewhere it reads once, few, many or a size class.

TRBJ1-6 17 TRBV13 TRBD1 - CASSLGGLQGPNSPLHF TGTGCCAGCAGCCTAGGGGGCCTACAGGGACCTAATTCACCCCTCCACTTT
TRBJ2-7 15 TRBV27 TRBD2 - CASSFQAGGVYEQYF TGTGCCAGCAGTTTCCAAGCGGGAGGAGTCTACGAGCAGTACTTC
TRBJ2-4 11 TRBV9 - - CASSSGQIQYF TGTGCCAGCAGCTCCGGACAGATCCAGTACTTC
TRBJ2-6 19 TRBV5-1 - - CASSLRAGTALSGANVLTF TGCGCCAGCAGCTTGAGGGCGGGAACCGCGCTCTCTGGGGCCAACGTCCTGACTTTC
TRBJ1-2 11 TRBV6-5 - - CAIGDFYGYTF TGTGCCATCGGGGACTTCTATGGCTACACCTTC
TRBJ2-2 13 TRBV5-1 TRBD2 - CASSGTSSGELFF TGCGCCAGCAGCGGGACTAGTTCCGGGGAGCTGTTTTTT
TRBJ1-2 15 TRBV27 TRBD1 - CASSPTWTGGPGYTF TGTGCCAGCAGTCCAACCTGGACAGGGGGCCCTGGCTACACCTTC
TRBJ2-7 16 TRBV30 - - CAWSSKPGLSSYEQYF TGTGCCTGGAGTTCGAAACCGGGACTCAGCTCCTACGAGCAGTACTTC
TRBJ1-2 14 TRBV7-2 - - CASSPARGGYGYTF TGTGCCAGCAGCCCCGCCCGGGGAGGCTATGGCTACACCTTC
TRBJ1-1 15 TRBV6-5 TRBD1 few CASRPAAGGWPEAFF TGTGCCAGCAGACCCGCAGCAGGGGGCTGGCCTGAAGCTTTCTTT
TRBJ2-7 12 TRBV7-9 - few CSSSLGSGEQYF TGTTCCAGCAGCTTAGGGAGCGGCGAGCAGTACTTC
TRBJ2-1 14 TRBV29-1 TRBD1 - CSVRRDRGYNEQFF TGCAGCGTTCGCCGGGACAGGGGATACAATGAGCAGTTCTTC
TRBJ2-7 17 TRBV9 TRBD2 - CASSVAPTSGPSYEQYF TGTGCCAGCAGCGTAGCACCCACTAGCGGCCCCTCCTACGAGCAGTACTTC
TRBJ1-5 14 TRBV5-6 - few CASSLGTGNQPQHF TGTGCCAGCAGCTTGGGAACTGGCAATCAGCCCCAGCATTTT
TRBJ1-5 14 TRBV28 TRBD1 - CASRATGGSQPQHF TGTGCCAGCAGGGCAACAGGGGGCAGTCAGCCCCAGCATTTT
TRBJ2-7 13 TRBV27 - - CASSAGLAYEQYF TGTGCCAGCAGTGCGGGGCTAGCCTACGAGCAGTACTTC
TRBJ2-3 15 TRBV6-4 - - CASSDSEGAVDTQYF TGTGCCAGCAGTGACTCTGAGGGCGCGGTAGATACGCAGTATTTT
TRBJ2-7 15 TRBV6-5 - - CASSYNAGTTYEQYF TGTGCCAGCAGTTACAATGCCGGGACAACCTACGAGCAGTACTTC
TRBJ2-1 16 TRBV9 TRBD2 - CASSEDGTSGLDEQFF TGTGCCAGCAGCGAGGATGGGACTAGCGGGTTGGATGAGCAGTTCTTC
TRBJ1-2 10 TRBV5-5 TRBD1 - CASSGTENTF TGTGCCAGCAGCGGGACAGAGAACACCTTC
TRBJ1-5 13 TRBV7-3 - - CASSPDHNQPQHF TGTGCCAGCAGCCCAGATCATAATCAGCCCCAGCATTTT
TRBJ1-1 14 TRBV28 TRBD1 - CASSPSGGNTEAFF TGTGCCAGCAGCCCCTCAGGGGGGAACACTGAAGCTTTCTTT
TRBJ1-3 13 TRBV29-1 - - CSVELSSGNTIYF TGCAGCGTTGAGCTCAGCTCTGGAAACACCATATATTTT
TRBJ2-2 13 TRBV7-2 - - CASSLSVSGELFF TGTGCCAGCAGCTTATCCGTTTCCGGGGAGCTGTTTTTT
TRBJ2-5 13 TRBV30 TRBD2 - CAWSRRERETQYF TGTGCCTGGAGTAGGCGGGAGAGGGAGACCCAGTACTTC
TRBJ1-6 13 TRBV11-3 - - CASSLPGYSPLHF TGTGCCAGCAGCTTGCCAGGGTATTCACCCCTCCACTTT
TRBJ1-3 16 TRBV4-2 - - CASSSAGGSGGRAIYF TGTGCCAGCAGCTCCGCGGGAGGCTCCGGGGGTCGGGCCATATATTTT
TRBJ1-2 18 TRBV7-9 - - CASSSSKNPIQSNYGYTF TGTGCCAGCAGCTCCAGCAAGAACCCCATACAGTCTAACTATGGCTACACCTTC
TRBJ2-3 15 TRBV6-1 - - CASRFGRGFTDTQYF TGTGCCAGCAGGTTTGGGCGGGGTTTCACAGATACGCAGTATTTT
TRBJ1-1 14 TRBV7-9 - - CSSSHNTANTEAFF TGTTCCAGCAGCCATAATACAGCGAACACTGAAGCTTTCTTT
TRBJ2-4 14 TRBV5-8 - - CASSLERGSNIQYF TGTGCCAGCAGCTTGGAAAGGGGATCAAACATTCAGTACTTC
TRBJ2-6 17 TRBV5-4 TRBD1 - CASSSPGQGAGANVLTF TGTGCCAGCAGCTCCCCGGGACAGGGAGCTGGGGCCAACGTCCTGACTTTC
TRBJ2-1 13 TRBV5-1 TRBD2 - CASSQGLAREQFF TGCGCCAGCAGCCAAGGACTAGCAAGAGAGCAGTTCTTC
TRBJ2-2 17 TRBV10-1 - - CASSVSGPDARGRELFF TGCGCCAGCAGTGTTAGCGGACCCGACGCTCGAGGACGGGAGCTGTTTTTT
TRBJ2-7 13 TRBV30 - - CAWDVQGSYEQYF TGTGCCTGGGACGTCCAGGGCTCCTACGAGCAGTACTTC
TRBJ2-7 11 TRBV20-1 - - CSANEYYEQYF TGCAGTGCTAATGAGTACTACGAGCAGTACTTC
TRBJ1-5 15 TRBV27 TRBD1 - CASYLSGTGYQPQHF TGTGCCAGCTACCTCTCCGGGACAGGGTATCAGCCCCAGCATTTT
TRBJ2-1 20 TRBV28 TRBD2 - CASSLWTPKGSLREGLVQFF TGTGCCAGCAGTTTATGGACCCCTAAGGGGTCCCTGCGGGAGGGCCTAGTTCAGTTCTTC
TRBJ2-1 14 TRBV6-4 - - CASSDSSQVSEQFF TGTGCCAGCAGTGACTCGAGTCAGGTTTCCGAGCAGTTCTTC
TRBJ2-3 13 TRBV7-2 TRBD1 - CASSFTGENTQYF TGTGCCAGCAGCTTCACAGGGGAGAATACGCAGTATTTT
TRBJ2-6 14 TRBV7-8 - - CASSLSSGANVLTF TGTGCCAGCAGCCTATCCTCTGGGGCCAACGTCCTGACTTTC
TRBJ2-1 14 TRBV6-1 TRBD1 - CASSETGRVDEQFF TGTGCCAGCAGTGAGACAGGGAGAGTCGATGAGCAGTTCTTC
TRBJ1-1 14 TRBV11-2 - once CASSFGFMNTEAFF TGTGCCAGCAGCTTCGGTTTCATGAACACTGAAGCTTTCTTT
TRBJ2-5 15 TRBV7-7 TRBD2 - CASSLWTSRQETQYF TGTGCTAGCAGCTTATGGACTAGTCGACAAGAGACCCAGTACTTC
TRBJ2-5 12 TRBV27 - - CASNRQAETQYF TGTGCCAGCAATCGACAGGCGGAGACCCAGTACTTC